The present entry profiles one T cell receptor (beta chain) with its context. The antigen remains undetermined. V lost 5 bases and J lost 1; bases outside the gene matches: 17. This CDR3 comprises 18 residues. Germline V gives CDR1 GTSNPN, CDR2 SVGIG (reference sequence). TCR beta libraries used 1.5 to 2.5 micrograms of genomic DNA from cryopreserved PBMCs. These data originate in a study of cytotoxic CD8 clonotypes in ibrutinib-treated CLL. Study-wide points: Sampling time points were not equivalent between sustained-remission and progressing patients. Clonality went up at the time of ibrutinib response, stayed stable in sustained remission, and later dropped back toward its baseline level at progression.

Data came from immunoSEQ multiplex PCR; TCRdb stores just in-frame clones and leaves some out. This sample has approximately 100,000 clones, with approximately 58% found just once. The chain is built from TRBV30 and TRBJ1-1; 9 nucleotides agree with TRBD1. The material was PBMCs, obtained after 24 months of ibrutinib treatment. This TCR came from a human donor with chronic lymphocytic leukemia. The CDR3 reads CAWAGGTGTLVGNTEAFF. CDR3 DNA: TGTGCCTGGGCCGGGGGGACAGGGACACTTGTAGGGAACACTGAAGCTTTCTTT. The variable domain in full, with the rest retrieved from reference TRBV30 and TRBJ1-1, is SQTIHQWPATLVQPVGSPLSLECTVEGTSNPNLYWYRQAAGRGLQLLFYSVGIGQISSEVPQNLSASRPQDRQFILSSKKLLLSDSGFYLCAWAGGTGTLVGNTEAFFGQGTRLTVV.